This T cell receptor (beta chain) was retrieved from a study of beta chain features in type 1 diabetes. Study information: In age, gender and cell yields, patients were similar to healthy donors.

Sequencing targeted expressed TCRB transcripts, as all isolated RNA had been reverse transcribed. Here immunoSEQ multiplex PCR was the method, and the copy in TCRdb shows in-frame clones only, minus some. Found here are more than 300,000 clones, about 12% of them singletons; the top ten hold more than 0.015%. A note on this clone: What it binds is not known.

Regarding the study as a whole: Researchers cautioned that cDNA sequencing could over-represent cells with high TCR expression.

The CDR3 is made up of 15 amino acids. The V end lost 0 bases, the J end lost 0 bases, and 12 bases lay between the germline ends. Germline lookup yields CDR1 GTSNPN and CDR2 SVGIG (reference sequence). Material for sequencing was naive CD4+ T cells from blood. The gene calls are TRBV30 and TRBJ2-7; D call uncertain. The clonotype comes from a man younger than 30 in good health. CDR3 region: CAWSVMRITSYEQYF. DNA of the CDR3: TGTGCCTGGAGTGTAATGCGGATAACCTCCTACGAGCAGTACTTC.